This T cell receptor (beta chain) is from a study of cytotoxic CD8 clonotypes in ibrutinib-treated CLL. About the research overall: Roughly 25 partial and 2 complete responses; at median about 70 months, about 14 remitted, about twelve progressed.

Repertoires were generated with immunoSEQ multiplex PCR, while TCRdb's copy carries only in-frame clones and drops some. The sample records about 300,000 clones, approximately 79% being singletons. V lost 4 bases and J lost 4; bases outside the gene matches: 5. The CDR3 has 15 amino acids. Germline CDR1 and CDR2: KGHSH and LQKENI. Study-wide results and limits: Patients showed higher baseline clonality than age-matched healthy donors, and it tracked circulating CD8+ T-cell counts. The study found public clonotypes uncommon, contracting or stable on treatment.

Regarding this clone: Antigen unknown.

V is TRBV18 and J is TRBJ2-2, with TRBD1 identical over 8 bases. This sequence originates from a human donor with chronic lymphocytic leukemia. Sequencing used PBMCs, obtained at disease progression, from a patient treated with ibrutinib. The CDR3 region has the DNA TGTGCCAGCTCACTGACAGGGGACCCCACCGGGGAGCTGTTTTTT. This gives the protein CASSLTGDPTGELFF.